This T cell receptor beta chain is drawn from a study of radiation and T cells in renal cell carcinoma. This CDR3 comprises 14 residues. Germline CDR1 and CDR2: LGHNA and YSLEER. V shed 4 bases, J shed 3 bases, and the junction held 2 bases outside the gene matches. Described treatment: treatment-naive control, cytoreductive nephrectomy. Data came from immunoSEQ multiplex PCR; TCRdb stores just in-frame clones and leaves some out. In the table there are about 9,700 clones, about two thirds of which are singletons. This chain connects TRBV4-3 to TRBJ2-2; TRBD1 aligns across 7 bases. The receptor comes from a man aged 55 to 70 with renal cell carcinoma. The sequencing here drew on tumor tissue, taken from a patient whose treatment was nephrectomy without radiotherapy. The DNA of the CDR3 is TGCGCCAGCAGCCCGGGACAGCACACCGGGGAGCTGTTTTTT. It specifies CASSPGQHTGELFF.